This is a list of T cell receptor beta chains from one sample in a study of tumor and adjacent non-tumor tissue in lung cancer. Using its own MiXCR run on the multiplex PCR reads, TCRdb lists one record per CDR3 protein. The table records approximately 90,000 distinct CDR3 sequences, around 76% of them present only once. The material sequenced was distant non-tumor lung tissue. These receptors all stem from a woman between 50 and 59 years old with non-small cell lung cancer. Both conserved end residues are part of each CDR3. The order of the fields is CDR3 protein, CDR3 DNA, V gene, D gene, J gene, clone size. D genes are given only for firm matches. The listing skips clone size in some rows; elsewhere it reads once, few, many or a size class.

CDR3aa: CSVTTGGAEAFF; CDR3nt: TGCAGCGTTACAACGGGGGGCGCTGAAGCTTTCTTT; v_gene: TRBV29-1; d_gene: -; j_gene: TRBJ1-1; abundance: many
CDR3aa: CASSLDSDTEAFF; CDR3nt: TGTGCCAGCAGCTTGGACAGCGACACCGAGGCTTTCTTT; v_gene: TRBV11-1; d_gene: -; j_gene: TRBJ1-1; abundance: -
CDR3aa: CASSYSAGSYGQHF; CDR3nt: TGTGCCAGCAGTTACTCGGCGGGCTCCTACGGGCAGCACTTC; v_gene: TRBV6-5; d_gene: -; j_gene: TRBJ2-7; abundance: -
CDR3aa: CASNYGPSIVTQYF; CDR3nt: TGCGCCAGCAACTACGGGCCAAGCATAGTTACGCAGTATTTT; v_gene: TRBV4-1; d_gene: -; j_gene: TRBJ2-3; abundance: -
CDR3aa: CASRYRSNSYEQYF; CDR3nt: TGCGCCAGCAGATACCGGTCCAACTCCTACGAGCAGTACTTT; v_gene: TRBV5-1; d_gene: -; j_gene: TRBJ2-7; abundance: -
CDR3aa: CASSPLEGIGCEQYF; CDR3nt: TGTGCCAGCAGCCCCCTTGAGGGAATAGGGTGCGAGCAGTACTTC; v_gene: TRBV11-3; d_gene: -; j_gene: TRBJ2-7; abundance: once
CDR3aa: CASSHIRGPEQFF; CDR3nt: TGTGCCAGCAGCCACATCCGGGGGCCAGAGCAGTTCTTC; v_gene: TRBV11-2; d_gene: -; j_gene: TRBJ2-1; abundance: -
CDR3aa: CSVEGLSDEQFF; CDR3nt: TGCAGCGTCGAAGGCCTTAGCGATGAGCAGTTCTTC; v_gene: TRBV29-1; d_gene: -; j_gene: TRBJ2-1; abundance: -
CDR3aa: CASTWGDIIYF; CDR3nt: TGTGCCAGTACCTGGGGAGACATCATATATTTT; v_gene: TRBV28; d_gene: -; j_gene: TRBJ1-3; abundance: -
CDR3aa: CASSQDRVRYNEQFF; CDR3nt: TGTGCCAGCAGCCAAGACCGGGTCAGGTACAATGAGCAGTTCTTC; v_gene: TRBV4-2; d_gene: -; j_gene: TRBJ2-1; abundance: few
CDR3aa: CVGSLITGPSLPYEQYF; CDR3nt: TGTGTCGGCAGCCTAATTACGGGACCTAGTCTCCCCTACGAGCAGTACTTC; v_gene: TRBV11-2; d_gene: -; j_gene: TRBJ2-7; abundance: few
CDR3aa: CASSRGDSNYEQYF; CDR3nt: TGCGCCAGCAGCCGGGGGGACAGTAACTACGAGCAGTACTTC; v_gene: TRBV5-1; d_gene: -; j_gene: TRBJ2-7; abundance: many
CDR3aa: CAGGFLSGLNEQFF; CDR3nt: TGTGCCGGCGGCTTTCTGTCGGGGCTTAATGAGCAGTTCTTC; v_gene: TRBV7-8; d_gene: -; j_gene: TRBJ2-1; abundance: -
CDR3aa: CTVHRGLGTEAFF; CDR3nt: TGCACCGTTCACAGGGGGCTCGGCACTGAAGCTTTCTTT; v_gene: TRBV29-1; d_gene: TRBD1; j_gene: TRBJ1-1; abundance: -
CDR3aa: CASSYVSAPTAYEQYF; CDR3nt: TGTGCCAGCAGTTACGTCTCAGCTCCGACTGCCTACGAGCAGTACTTC; v_gene: TRBV6-5; d_gene: -; j_gene: TRBJ2-7; abundance: many
CDR3aa: CAISEQGLTNTEAFF; CDR3nt: TGTGCCATCAGTGAGCAAGGACTGACCAACACTGAAGCTTTCTTT; v_gene: TRBV10-3; d_gene: -; j_gene: TRBJ1-1; abundance: -
CDR3aa: CASRGGRAYDEQFF; CDR3nt: TGTGCCAGCCGCGGCGGGAGGGCTTACGATGAGCAGTTCTTC; v_gene: TRBV18; d_gene: TRBD2; j_gene: TRBJ2-1; abundance: -
CDR3aa: CASNLDGTPRGEQYF; CDR3nt: TGCGCCAGCAACTTGGACGGGACTCCACGCGGGGAGCAGTACTTC; v_gene: TRBV5-1; d_gene: -; j_gene: TRBJ2-7; abundance: -
CDR3aa: CASSLTLADQETQYF; CDR3nt: TGTGCCAGCAGCCTTACGCTAGCGGACCAAGAGACCCAGTACTTC; v_gene: TRBV7-8; d_gene: TRBD2; j_gene: TRBJ2-5; abundance: many
CDR3aa: CASSPSRVWESPLHF; CDR3nt: TGTGCCAGCAGCCCCTCCCGTGTATGGGAGTCACCCCTCCACTTT; v_gene: TRBV9; d_gene: -; j_gene: TRBJ1-6; abundance: -
CDR3aa: CSVYRDSQEAQYF; CDR3nt: TGCAGCGTTTACCGGGACAGTCAAGAGGCCCAGTACTTC; v_gene: TRBV29-1; d_gene: TRBD1; j_gene: TRBJ2-5; abundance: once
CDR3aa: CASSLSALDTGELFF; CDR3nt: TGTGCCAGCAGTTTGTCAGCATTGGACACCGGGGAGCTGTTTTTT; v_gene: TRBV12-3/TRBV12-4; d_gene: -; j_gene: TRBJ2-2; abundance: once
CDR3aa: CASRDASERRGYNEQFF; CDR3nt: TGTGCCAGCAGGGACGCCTCGGAGCGGAGGGGGTACAATGAGCAGTTCTTC; v_gene: TRBV6-5; d_gene: -; j_gene: TRBJ2-1; abundance: -
CDR3aa: CASGRAPGTGVVLGSQPQHF; CDR3nt: TGTGCCAGCGGTCGGGCCCCCGGGACAGGGGTGGTATTGGGCAGTCAGCCCCAGCATTTT; v_gene: TRBV12-3/TRBV12-4; d_gene: TRBD1; j_gene: TRBJ1-5; abundance: -
CDR3aa: CASSYSSDNAGANVLTF; CDR3nt: TGTGCCAGCAGTTACTCGAGTGACAACGCCGGGGCCAACGTCCTGACTTTC; v_gene: TRBV6-5; d_gene: -; j_gene: TRBJ2-6; abundance: -
CDR3aa: CASSLSRTRSSYEQYF; CDR3nt: TGTGCCAGCAGTCTCTCTCGGACTAGGAGCTCCTACGAGCAGTACTTC; v_gene: TRBV6-5; d_gene: TRBD2; j_gene: TRBJ2-7; abundance: many
CDR3aa: CASSHDNTSTDTQYF; CDR3nt: TGTGCCAGCAGCCATGACAATACTAGCACAGATACGCAGTATTTT; v_gene: TRBV11-2; d_gene: -; j_gene: TRBJ2-3; abundance: -
CDR3aa: CASRAGTPPRNEQYF; CDR3nt: TGTGCCAGCAGAGCCGGGACTCCCCCTCGGAACGAGCAGTACTTC; v_gene: TRBV6-1; d_gene: -; j_gene: TRBJ2-7; abundance: -
CDR3aa: CASSMEGQGSWHPQHF; CDR3nt: TGTGCCAGCAGTATGGAGGGACAGGGAAGTTGGCATCCCCAGCATTTT; v_gene: TRBV5-8; d_gene: TRBD1; j_gene: TRBJ1-5; abundance: -
CDR3aa: CASLIPSSQGGDGGQETQYF; CDR3nt: TGCGCCAGCCTTATTCCCAGCAGCCAAGGTGGAGACGGGGGCCAAGAGACCCAGTACTTC; v_gene: TRBV4-1; d_gene: -; j_gene: TRBJ2-5; abundance: -
CDR3aa: CASSSGLAGVPPRFF; CDR3nt: TGTGCCAGCAGCTCCGGACTAGCGGGAGTTCCTCCGCGGTTCTTC; v_gene: TRBV5-5; d_gene: TRBD2; j_gene: TRBJ2-1; abundance: -
CDR3aa: CASRLLPTSKEQYF; CDR3nt: TGTGCCAGTAGACTACTCCCGACATCGAAAGAGCAGTACTTC; v_gene: TRBV11-2; d_gene: -; j_gene: TRBJ2-7; abundance: -
CDR3aa: CAISEGDRSRDTQYF; CDR3nt: TGTGCCATCAGTGAAGGGGACAGGAGCAGAGATACGCAGTATTTT; v_gene: TRBV10-3; d_gene: TRBD1; j_gene: TRBJ2-3; abundance: -
CDR3aa: CASEEYGQYF; CDR3nt: TGTGCCAGCGAGGAGTATGGGCAGTACTTC; v_gene: TRBV6-1; d_gene: -; j_gene: TRBJ2-7; abundance: -
CDR3aa: CAISVRTSGINEQFF; CDR3nt: TGTGCCATCAGTGTCAGGACCAGCGGGATTAATGAGCAGTTCTTC; v_gene: TRBV10-3; d_gene: TRBD2; j_gene: TRBJ2-1; abundance: -
CDR3aa: CASRATDRGLTEAFF; CDR3nt: TGTGCCAGCAGGGCCACGGACAGGGGGCTGACTGAAGCTTTCTTT; v_gene: TRBV7-9; d_gene: TRBD1; j_gene: TRBJ1-1; abundance: many
CDR3aa: CASCLRLVQETQYF; CDR3nt: TGTGCCAGCTGCTTGAGACTTGTCCAAGAGACCCAGTACTTC; v_gene: TRBV5-4; d_gene: -; j_gene: TRBJ2-5; abundance: -
CDR3aa: CGNSSRGTVSSAFF; CDR3nt: TGTGGCAACAGTTCCCGGGGGACAGTCAGTTCGGCTTTCTTT; v_gene: TRBV6-6; d_gene: TRBD1; j_gene: TRBJ1-1; abundance: -
CDR3aa: CSIDDLEGWGVGNEQFF; CDR3nt: TGCAGTATTGATGATCTGGAGGGATGGGGGGTGGGCAATGAGCAGTTCTTC; v_gene: TRBV29-1; d_gene: -; j_gene: TRBJ2-1; abundance: -
CDR3aa: CASSQDGGTSLYNEQFF; CDR3nt: TGCGCCAGCAGCCAAGACGGGGGGACTAGCCTTTACAATGAGCAGTTCTTC; v_gene: TRBV4-1; d_gene: TRBD2; j_gene: TRBJ2-1; abundance: many
CDR3aa: CASSHGLAGDNTGELFF; CDR3nt: TGCGCCAGCAGTCACGGACTAGCGGGAGACAACACCGGGGAGCTGTTTTTT; v_gene: TRBV4-1; d_gene: TRBD2; j_gene: TRBJ2-2; abundance: few
CDR3aa: CAGSLEPYEQYF; CDR3nt: TGTGCCGGCAGCTTAGAACCCTACGAGCAGTACTTC; v_gene: TRBV7-9; d_gene: -; j_gene: TRBJ2-7; abundance: -
CDR3aa: CASSEKEQETQYF; CDR3nt: TGTGCCAGCAGTGAGAAGGAACAAGAGACCCAGTACTTC; v_gene: TRBV6-4; d_gene: -; j_gene: TRBJ2-5; abundance: -
CDR3aa: CASTRTAYNDQFF; CDR3nt: TGCGCCAGCACCCGGACAGCCTACAATGATCAGTTCTTC; v_gene: TRBV10-2; d_gene: -; j_gene: TRBJ2-1; abundance: once
CDR3aa: CASSHRTGSGNEQFF; CDR3nt: TGTGCCAGCAGTCATCGGACAGGGTCGGGGAATGAGCAGTTCTTC; v_gene: TRBV6-5; d_gene: TRBD1; j_gene: TRBJ2-1; abundance: many
CDR3aa: CASTKNPGTGAYEQYF; CDR3nt: TGTGCCAGCACCAAAAACCCCGGGACAGGGGCCTACGAGCAGTACTTC; v_gene: TRBV6-5; d_gene: TRBD1; j_gene: TRBJ2-7; abundance: many
CDR3aa: CSVADRGINQPQHF; CDR3nt: TGCAGCGTAGCTGACAGGGGAATCAATCAGCCCCAGCATTTT; v_gene: TRBV29-1; d_gene: TRBD1; j_gene: TRBJ1-5; abundance: medium-sized
CDR3aa: CSARGTFYEQHF; CDR3nt: TGCAGTGCCAGAGGGACTTTTTACGAGCAGCACTTC; v_gene: TRBV20-1; d_gene: -; j_gene: TRBJ2-7; abundance: -
CDR3aa: CVSSGELFSYEQYF; CDR3nt: TGCGTCAGCAGTGGGGAGCTTTTCTCCTACGAGCAATACTTC; v_gene: TRBV10-2; d_gene: -; j_gene: TRBJ2-7; abundance: few
CDR3aa: CSAKKREGGDRFF; CDR3nt: TGCAGCGCCAAGAAGCGTGAGGGAGGTGACCGGTTCTTC; v_gene: TRBV29-1; d_gene: -; j_gene: TRBJ2-1; abundance: -
CDR3aa: CASCYRDRGDEQYF; CDR3nt: TGTGCCAGCTGTTACCGGGACAGGGGCGACGAACAGTACTTC; v_gene: TRBV6-5; d_gene: TRBD1; j_gene: TRBJ2-7; abundance: -
CDR3aa: CASSLNSGANVLTF; CDR3nt: TGTGCCAGCAGTCTTAACTCTGGGGCCAACGTCCTGACTTTC; v_gene: TRBV11-2; d_gene: -; j_gene: TRBJ2-6; abundance: many